Listed below are T cell receptor beta chains from one sample, sequenced in a study of blood T cell repertoires in COVID-19. The assay was immunoSEQ multiplex PCR, and TCRdb's table has in-frame clones only and misses some. The sample consists of about 270,000 clones, about 82% of them appearing once. The sequencing sample was made of peripheral blood. The receptors stem from a woman in her forties or fifties with active or convalescent COVID-19. Each CDR3 is given with its conserved first and last residue. D genes are given only for firm matches. Rows give clone size only sometimes, using once, few, many, or a class for an expanded clone.

D gene	clone size	J gene	V gene	CDR3 DNA	CDR3 protein
.	.	TRBJ1-2	TRBV7-8	TGTGCCAGCAGCTCACGGTTAGGGGGTGAGGGCTACACCTTC	CASSSRLGGEGYTF
TRBD2	.	TRBJ2-4	TRBV2	TGTGCCTCTTATGCACCCGGGAGGGCCAAAAACATTCAGTACTTC	CASYAPGRAKNIQYF
.	.	TRBJ2-4	TRBV18	TGTGCCAGCTCACCACGAGTGTTTGCAGGGGCGATCCTAGCCAAAAACATTCAGTACTTC	CASSPRVFAGAILAKNIQYF
TRBD1	once	TRBJ2-7	TRBV5-1	TGCGCCAGCAGCTTGGGTGGACAGGGGTTTATAAGGGACTACGAGCAGTACTTC	CASSLGGQGFIRDYEQYF
.	few	TRBJ1-6	TRBV28	TGTGCCAGCAGGCTCAGGGCACCGAGTAATTCACCCCTCCACTTT	CASRLRAPSNSPLHF
.	.	TRBJ2-2	TRBV10-3	TGTGCCATCAGACCATCCAGCGGCAGGGGCACCGGGGAGCTGTTTTTT	CAIRPSSGRGTGELFF
.	.	TRBJ2-3	TRBV2	TGTGCCAGCAGTGCGGCGGGCACAGATACGCAGTATTTT	CASSAAGTDTQYF
TRBD2	.	TRBJ2-1	TRBV7-2	TGTGCCAGCACCCCCGAGCGGGAGGGTTCCTACAATGAGCAGTTCTTC	CASTPEREGSYNEQFF
.	.	TRBJ2-3	TRBV12-3/TRBV12-4	TGTGCCAGCAGTCCACTCCGCCGGGATACGCAGTATTTT	CASSPLRRDTQYF
TRBD1	.	TRBJ1-5	TRBV5-1	TGCGCCAGCAGCTTGGGGGACAGAGACAATCAGCCCCAGCATTTT	CASSLGDRDNQPQHF
TRBD1	.	TRBJ2-4	TRBV5-5	TGTGCCAGCAGCTGGGGACAGGGAGGCAAAAACATTCAGTACTTC	CASSWGQGGKNIQYF
TRBD1	.	TRBJ2-2	TRBV5-1	TGCGCCAGCTGCTTAACAGGGGGGTACACCGGGGAGCTGTTTTTT	CASCLTGGYTGELFF
TRBD1	.	TRBJ1-1	TRBV7-6	TGTGCCAGCAGCCCTTGGACAGGGGAGGACACTGAAGCTTTCTTT	CASSPWTGEDTEAFF
.	.	TRBJ1-2	TRBV19	TGTGCCAGTACTCGCAGTCCTAACTATGGCTACACCTTC	CASTRSPNYGYTF
.	.	TRBJ1-1	TRBV10-1	TGCGCCAGCTCTCCGTTGGGGGGGGCCACTGAAGCTTTCTTT	CASSPLGGATEAFF
.	.	TRBJ2-4	TRBV19	TGTGCCAGTAGTCTCGGAGCCAAAAACATTCAGTACTTC	CASSLGAKNIQYF
.	.	TRBJ2-7	TRBV4-2	TGTGCCAGCAGCCTGGTTTGGGGGCTCAAGAACGAGCAGTACTTC	CASSLVWGLKNEQYF
.	.	TRBJ1-5	TRBV28	TGTGCCAGCAGGGGTTTTGGGGGGTCGACTCAGCCCCAGCATTTT	CASRGFGGSTQPQHF
.	.	TRBJ1-1	TRBV7-6	TGTGCCAGCAGCTTAGCCCATTTAGGAGGGGAGGGTGAAGCTTTCTTT	CASSLAHLGGEGEAFF
.	.	TRBJ1-4	TRBV2	TGTGCCAGCAGTCACGGTGAAAAACTGTTTTTT	CASSHGEKLFF
.	many	TRBJ1-1	TRBV2	TGTGCCAGCAGTGTGTATAACAGGGACCAGATTGAAGCTTTCTTT	CASSVYNRDQIEAFF
.	.	TRBJ2-6	TRBV7-6	TGTGCCAGCAGCTTAACAGGGGCCAACGTCCTGACTTTC	CASSLTGANVLTF
.	once	TRBJ1-2	TRBV5-6	TGTGCCAGCAGCGCAACCCCCGGGAACCCCAACTATGGCTACACCTTC	CASSATPGNPNYGYTF
TRBD2	.	TRBJ2-1	TRBV12-3/TRBV12-4	TGTGCCAGCAGCTATACTAGCGGGAACGTTCGGTTCTTC	CASSYTSGNVRFF
.	.	TRBJ2-1	TRBV11-2	TGTGCCAGCAGCTTAGTGAACAGAAATGAGCAGTTCTTC	CASSLVNRNEQFF
.	.	TRBJ1-5	TRBV18	TGTGCCAGCTCACCCGACGGCGGCGATCAGCCCCAGCATTTT	CASSPDGGDQPQHF
TRBD2	.	TRBJ2-5	TRBV5-1	TGCGCCAGCAGCCTGGGTTGGGGGGGACAAGAGACCCAGTACTTC	CASSLGWGGQETQYF
TRBD2	.	TRBJ2-1	TRBV12-3/TRBV12-4	TGTGCCAGCAGGGGGGGGGAGCAGTTCTTC	CASRGGEQFF
TRBD1	once	TRBJ1-5	TRBV4-1	TGCGCCAGCAGCCAAACCTACAGGGGGGGTCAGCCCCAGCATTTT	CASSQTYRGGQPQHF
.	few	TRBJ2-2	TRBV5-1	TGCGCCAGCAGCTTGGGAGTAACCGGGGAGCTGTTTTTT	CASSLGVTGELFF
TRBD1	.	TRBJ2-2	TRBV16	TGTGCCAGCAGCCGTTCAGGGGGCAACACCGGGGAGCTGTTTTTT	CASSRSGGNTGELFF
.	.	TRBJ1-2	TRBV28	TGTGCCAGCAGCCGGCGGCAGGGAAGAGGTGGCTACACCTTC	CASSRRQGRGGYTF
.	.	TRBJ2-7	TRBV21-1	TGTGCCAGCAAGAGGTACATAAAAAACTACGAGCAGTACTTC	CASKRYIKNYEQYF
TRBD1	.	TRBJ1-5	TRBV12-3/TRBV12-4	TGTGCCAGCAGTACAGGGGGCAATCAGCCCCAGCATTTT	CASSTGGNQPQHF
TRBD1	.	TRBJ1-6	TRBV10-1	TGCGCCAGCATGGGGACAGAAACTTCCTATAATTCACCCCTCCACTTT	CASMGTETSYNSPLHF
TRBD1	once	TRBJ2-3	TRBV5-4	TGTGCCAGCAGCCCAGGACAGGGCCTTAGCACAGATACGCAGTATTTT	CASSPGQGLSTDTQYF
TRBD1	.	TRBJ2-5	TRBV7-9	TGTGCCAGCAGCTCGGGACAGGCCCCAGGGGAGACCCAGTACTTC	CASSSGQAPGETQYF
.	.	TRBJ2-7	TRBV28	TGTGCCAGCAGTCAAACCTACGAGCAGTACTTC	CASSQTYEQYF
.	few	TRBJ1-5	TRBV9	TGTGCCAGCAGCGTAACAGACAATCAGCCCCAGCATTTT	CASSVTDNQPQHF
.	.	TRBJ1-2	TRBV9	TGTGCCAGCAGCGTAGCTACGGGGGGGCCTAACTATGGCTACACCTTC	CASSVATGGPNYGYTF
.	.	TRBJ1-4	TRBV6-5	TGTGCCAGCAGTTACCGGGCAGGGAAGGAAAAACTGTTTTTT	CASSYRAGKEKLFF
TRBD2	.	TRBJ2-6	TRBV7-9	TGTGCCAGCAGCCTCCCCAGACTAGCGGGAACTTCTGGGGCCAACGTCCTGACTTTC	CASSLPRLAGTSGANVLTF
TRBD2	.	TRBJ2-6	TRBV5-1	TGCGCCAGCAGCCGGGGGGTTTCTGGGGCCAACGTCCTGACTTTC	CASSRGVSGANVLTF
TRBD2	once	TRBJ2-1	TRBV30	TGTGCCTGGAGTTCGGGGGAGGGAGGTTACAATGAGCAGTTCTTC	CAWSSGEGGYNEQFF
TRBD1	.	TRBJ2-5	TRBV19	TGTGCCAGTAGCCCGGACAGGGAAGAAGAGACCCAGTACTTC	CASSPDREEETQYF
TRBD2	.	TRBJ2-7	TRBV11-2	TGTGCCAGCAGCCGGACTAGCTTATACGAGCAGTACTTC	CASSRTSLYEQYF
.	.	TRBJ2-7	TRBV18	TGTGCCAGCTCACCACGAGGGGGCGAGCAGTACTTC	CASSPRGGEQYF
.	.	TRBJ1-1	TRBV5-1	TGCGCCAGCAGCTTCTCAGGGAACACTGAAGCTTTCTTT	CASSFSGNTEAFF
TRBD1	.	TRBJ1-3	TRBV5-1	TGCGCCAGCAGCCAAACGTACAGGGGAATGGGAGACACCATATATTTT	CASSQTYRGMGDTIYF
TRBD1	.	TRBJ1-6	TRBV10-3	TGTGCCATTACAGGGGGTAATTCACCCCTCCACTTT	CAITGGNSPLHF
.	.	TRBJ2-7	TRBV19	TGTGCCAGTAGTCACCAGATAAAGTCCTACGAGCAGTACTTC	CASSHQIKSYEQYF
.	.	TRBJ1-4	TRBV9	TGTGCCAGCAGCGTTTCCGACTTCTCTAATGAAAAACTGTTTTTT	CASSVSDFSNEKLFF
.	.	TRBJ2-3	TRBV4-1	TGCGCCAGCAGCCACCTAGCAAACACAGATACGCAGTATTTT	CASSHLANTDTQYF
TRBD1	.	TRBJ2-4	TRBV10-1	TGCGCCAGCAGTTGGACAGGGATCGCCAAAAACATTCAGTACTTC	CASSWTGIAKNIQYF